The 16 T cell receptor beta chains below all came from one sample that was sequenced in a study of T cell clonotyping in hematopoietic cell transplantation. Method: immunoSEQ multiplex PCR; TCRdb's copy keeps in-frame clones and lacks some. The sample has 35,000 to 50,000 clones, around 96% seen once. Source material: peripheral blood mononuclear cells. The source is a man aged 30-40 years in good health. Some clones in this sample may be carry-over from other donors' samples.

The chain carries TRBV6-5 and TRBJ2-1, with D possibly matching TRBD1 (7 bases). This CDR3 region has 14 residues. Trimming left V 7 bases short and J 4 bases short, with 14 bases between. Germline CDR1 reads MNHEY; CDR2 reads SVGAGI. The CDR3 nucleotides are TGTGCCAGCAAGGAGACAGGGAGGTACAATGAGCAGTTCTTC. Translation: CASKETGRYNEQFF.

CDR3 in amino acids: CASAFPGQGEGTDTQYF. CDR3 nucleotides: TGTGCCAGTGCCTTCCCGGGACAGGGGGAGGGCACAGATACGCAGTATTTT. The gene calls are TRBV7-3 and TRBJ2-3; 11 positions match TRBD1. CDR1 is SGHTA and CDR2 is FQGTGA in the germline V gene. CDR3 size: 17 residues. Trimming at V came to 9 bases and at J to 1 base, leaving 12 bases not matched to a gene.

Here the CDR3 DNA reads TGCGCCAGCAGGGGACAGGTGAATCAGCCCCAGCATTTT. Residues: CASRGQVNQPQHF. The chain joins TRBV23-1 to TRBJ1-5; 8 positions match TRBD1. TRBV23-1 is marked as an open reading frame, function uncertain. CDR3 length equals 13 residues. V trimming: 6 bases; J trimming: 4 bases; junction bases outside the gene matches: 2.

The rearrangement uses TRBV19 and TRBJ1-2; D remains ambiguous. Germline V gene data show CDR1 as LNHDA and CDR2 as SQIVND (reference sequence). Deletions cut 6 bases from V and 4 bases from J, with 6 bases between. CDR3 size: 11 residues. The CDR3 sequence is CASRKSYGYTF. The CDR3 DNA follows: TGTGCCAGTAGGAAGAGCTATGGCTACACCTTC.

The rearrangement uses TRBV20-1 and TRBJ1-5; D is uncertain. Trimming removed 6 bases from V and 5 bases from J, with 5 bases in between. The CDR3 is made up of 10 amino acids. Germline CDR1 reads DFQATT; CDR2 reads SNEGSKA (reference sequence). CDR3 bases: TGCAGTGCAGGGTATCAGCCCCAGCATTTT. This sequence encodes CSAGYQPQHF.

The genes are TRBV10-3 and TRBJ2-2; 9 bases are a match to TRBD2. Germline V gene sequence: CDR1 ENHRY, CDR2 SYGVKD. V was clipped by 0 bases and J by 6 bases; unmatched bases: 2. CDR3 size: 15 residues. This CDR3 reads CAISESTSGPGELFF. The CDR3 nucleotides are TGTGCCATCAGTGAGTCGACTAGCGGACCCGGGGAGCTGTTTTTT.

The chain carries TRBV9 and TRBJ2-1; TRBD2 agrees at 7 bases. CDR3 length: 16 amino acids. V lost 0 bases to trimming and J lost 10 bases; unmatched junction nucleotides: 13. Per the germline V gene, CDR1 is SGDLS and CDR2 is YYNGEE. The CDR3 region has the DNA TGTGCCAGCAGCGTAGCTGGCGGGGGTTTCTCGGGGGAGCAGTTCTTC. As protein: CASSVAGGGFSGEQFF.

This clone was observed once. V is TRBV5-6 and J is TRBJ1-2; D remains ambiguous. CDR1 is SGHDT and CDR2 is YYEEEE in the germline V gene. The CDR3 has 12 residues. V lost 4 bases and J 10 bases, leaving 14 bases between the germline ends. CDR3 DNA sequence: TGTGCCAGCAGCCAGCCGGGGAGGGACTACACCTTC. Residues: CASSQPGRDYTF. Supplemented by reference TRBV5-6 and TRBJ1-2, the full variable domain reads DAGVTQSPTHLIKTRGQQVTLRCSPKSGHDTVSWYQQALGQGPQFIFQYYEEEERQRGNFPDRFSGHQFPNYSSELNVNALLLGDSALYLCASSQPGRDYTFGSGTRLTVV.

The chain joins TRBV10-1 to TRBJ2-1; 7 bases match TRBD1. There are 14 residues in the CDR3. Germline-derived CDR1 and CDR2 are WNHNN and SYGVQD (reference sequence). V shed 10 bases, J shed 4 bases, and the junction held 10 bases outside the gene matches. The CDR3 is CANTNRGQYNEQFF. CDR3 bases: TGCGCCAACACAAACAGGGGTCAATACAATGAGCAGTTCTTC.

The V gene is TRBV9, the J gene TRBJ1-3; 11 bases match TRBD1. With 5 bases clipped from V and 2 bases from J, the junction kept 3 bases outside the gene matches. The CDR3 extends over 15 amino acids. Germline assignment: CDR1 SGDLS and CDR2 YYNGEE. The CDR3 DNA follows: TGTGCCAGCAGTCGGGACAGGGGGACTGGAAACACCATATATTTT. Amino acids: CASSRDRGTGNTIYF. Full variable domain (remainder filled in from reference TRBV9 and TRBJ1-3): DSGVTQTPKHLITATGQRVTLRCSPRSGDLSVYWYQQSLDQGLQFLIQYYNGEERAKGNILERFSAQQFPDLHSELNLSSLELGDSALYFCASSRDRGTGNTIYFGEGSWLTVV.

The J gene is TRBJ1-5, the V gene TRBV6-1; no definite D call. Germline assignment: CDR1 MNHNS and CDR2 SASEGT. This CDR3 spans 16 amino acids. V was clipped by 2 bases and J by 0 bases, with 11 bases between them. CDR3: CASSELKLPSNQPQHF. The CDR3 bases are TGTGCCAGCAGTGAATTGAAGTTACCTAGCAATCAGCCCCAGCATTTT.

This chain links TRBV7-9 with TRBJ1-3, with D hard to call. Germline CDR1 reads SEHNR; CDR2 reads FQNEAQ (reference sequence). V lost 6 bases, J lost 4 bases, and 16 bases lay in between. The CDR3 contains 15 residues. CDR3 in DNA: TGTGCCAGCAGACAATGGACTGCGGGCGGAAACACCATATATTTT. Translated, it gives CASRQWTAGGNTIYF.

CDR3 sequence: CASSQTGELFF. Here the CDR3 DNA reads TGTGCCAGCAGCCAAACCGGGGAGCTGTTTTTT. J is TRBJ2-2 and V is TRBV4-2, with D hard to call. Germline CDR1 reads LGHNA; CDR2 reads YNFKEQ. V gave up 2 bases and J gave up 5 bases, with 0 bases separating them. The CDR3 is 11 amino acids.

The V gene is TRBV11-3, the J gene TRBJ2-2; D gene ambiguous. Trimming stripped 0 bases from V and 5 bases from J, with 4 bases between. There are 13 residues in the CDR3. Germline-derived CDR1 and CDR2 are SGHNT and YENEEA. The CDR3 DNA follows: TGTGCCAGCAGCTTAGATCAAACCGGGGAGCTGTTTTTT. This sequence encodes CASSLDQTGELFF.

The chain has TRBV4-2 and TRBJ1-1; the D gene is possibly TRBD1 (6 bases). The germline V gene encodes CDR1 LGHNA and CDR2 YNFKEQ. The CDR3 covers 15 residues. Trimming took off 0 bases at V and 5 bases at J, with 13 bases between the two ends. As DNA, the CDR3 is TGTGCCAGCAGCCAAGAGGGGGGGGGCAGAACTGAAGCTTTCTTT. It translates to CASSQEGGGRTEAFF.

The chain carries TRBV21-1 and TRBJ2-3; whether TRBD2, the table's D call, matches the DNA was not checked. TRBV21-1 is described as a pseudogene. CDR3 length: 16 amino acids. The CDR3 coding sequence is TGTGCCAGCAGCGCTCCTAGCGGGAGGATCACAGATACGCAGTATTTT. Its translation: CASSAPSGRITDTQYF.